Listed below are T cell receptor beta chains from one sample, sequenced in a study of blood T cell repertoires in COVID-19. TCRdb's table, derived via immunoSEQ multiplex PCR, lists solely in-frame clones and lacks some. The table includes around 100,000 clones, about 85% detected once. Sequencing was done on a sample of peripheral blood. The receptors here all came from a human donor in a cohort sampled during active COVID-19. The CDR3 runs from the conserved cysteine through the conserved F or W. Each record gives: J gene, V gene, D gene, clone size, CDR3 length, CDR3 protein, CDR3 DNA. D genes are given only for firm matches. Where a row states a size, it is once, few, many or the class of an expanded clone; other rows omit it.

J gene: TRBJ2-1; V gene: TRBV5-6; D gene: -; clone size: -; CDR3 length: 13; CDR3 protein: CASSLFQVGEQFF; CDR3 DNA: TGTGCCAGCAGCTTGTTCCAGGTAGGAGAGCAGTTCTTC
J gene: TRBJ1-5; V gene: TRBV19; D gene: -; clone size: once; CDR3 length: 14; CDR3 protein: CASTEWSSNQPQHF; CDR3 DNA: TGTGCCAGTACAGAATGGTCGAGCAATCAGCCCCAGCATTTT
J gene: TRBJ2-1; V gene: TRBV3-1/TRBV3-2; D gene: -; clone size: once; CDR3 length: 13; CDR3 protein: CASSQEGDNEQFF; CDR3 DNA: TGTGCCAGCAGCCAAGAGGGCGACAATGAGCAGTTCTTC
J gene: TRBJ2-7; V gene: TRBV5-5; D gene: -; clone size: -; CDR3 length: 15; CDR3 protein: CASSSQPTRPYEQYF; CDR3 DNA: TGTGCCAGCAGCTCACAACCCACTAGACCCTACGAGCAGTACTTC
J gene: TRBJ2-2; V gene: TRBV6-5; D gene: TRBD1; clone size: -; CDR3 length: 16; CDR3 protein: CASSYSWTGGAGELFF; CDR3 DNA: TGTGCCAGCAGTTACAGCTGGACAGGCGGCGCCGGGGAGCTGTTTTTT
J gene: TRBJ1-4; V gene: TRBV19; D gene: -; clone size: -; CDR3 length: 17; CDR3 protein: CASSGFAGASTNEKLFF; CDR3 DNA: TGTGCCAGTAGTGGGTTTGCAGGGGCTTCAACTAATGAAAAACTGTTTTTT
J gene: TRBJ2-3; V gene: TRBV7-9; D gene: TRBD2; clone size: -; CDR3 length: 16; CDR3 protein: CASSLRPTSGVDTQYF; CDR3 DNA: TGTGCCAGCAGCTTACGCCCGACTAGCGGGGTTGATACGCAGTATTTT
J gene: TRBJ2-3; V gene: TRBV10-3; D gene: -; clone size: -; CDR3 length: 13; CDR3 protein: CAIPGQGIDTQYF; CDR3 DNA: TGTGCCATCCCGGGTCAGGGTATAGATACGCAGTATTTT
J gene: TRBJ1-1; V gene: TRBV7-2; D gene: -; clone size: -; CDR3 length: 16; CDR3 protein: CASSTEVGRPNTEAFF; CDR3 DNA: TGTGCCAGCAGCACAGAAGTAGGCAGACCGAACACTGAAGCTTTCTTT
J gene: TRBJ2-7; V gene: TRBV27; D gene: TRBD2; clone size: few; CDR3 length: 12; CDR3 protein: CASRGGWYEQYF; CDR3 DNA: TGTGCCAGCAGGGGGGGGTGGTACGAGCAGTACTTC
J gene: TRBJ1-1; V gene: TRBV4-3; D gene: -; clone size: many; CDR3 length: 16; CDR3 protein: CASSQDSGGVNTEAFF; CDR3 DNA: TGCGCCAGCAGCCAAGACAGCGGGGGTGTGAACACTGAAGCTTTCTTT
J gene: TRBJ2-3; V gene: TRBV7-2; D gene: -; clone size: -; CDR3 length: 12; CDR3 protein: CASSFPDNTQYF; CDR3 DNA: TGTGCCAGCAGCTTTCCGGACAATACGCAGTATTTT
J gene: TRBJ2-7; V gene: TRBV2; D gene: TRBD1; clone size: -; CDR3 length: 14; CDR3 protein: CASSAPGQAYEQYF; CDR3 DNA: TGTGCCAGCAGTGCTCCAGGACAGGCCTACGAGCAGTACTTC
J gene: TRBJ2-5; V gene: TRBV5-6; D gene: TRBD1; clone size: -; CDR3 length: 15; CDR3 protein: CASSLGGGQGETQYF; CDR3 DNA: TGTGCCAGCAGCTTGGGAGGGGGCCAGGGAGAGACCCAGTACTTC
J gene: TRBJ1-5; V gene: TRBV27; D gene: -; clone size: -; CDR3 length: 15; CDR3 protein: CASKGGVGANQPQHF; CDR3 DNA: TGTGCCAGCAAGGGCGGGGTTGGGGCCAATCAGCCCCAGCATTTT
J gene: TRBJ2-7; V gene: TRBV5-1; D gene: -; clone size: -; CDR3 length: 15; CDR3 protein: CASSLWAGNSYEQYF; CDR3 DNA: TGCGCCAGCAGCTTGTGGGCAGGGAACTCCTACGAGCAGTACTTC
J gene: TRBJ2-7; V gene: TRBV7-9; D gene: TRBD1; clone size: -; CDR3 length: 14; CDR3 protein: CASSIGQGVSEQYF; CDR3 DNA: TGTGCCAGCAGCATTGGACAGGGGGTGTCCGAGCAGTACTTC
J gene: TRBJ2-1; V gene: TRBV4-3; D gene: -; clone size: -; CDR3 length: 15; CDR3 protein: CASSQVGGAGYEQFF; CDR3 DNA: TGCGCCAGCAGCCAAGTGGGGGGGGCCGGGTATGAGCAGTTCTTC
J gene: TRBJ2-2; V gene: TRBV10-3; D gene: -; clone size: -; CDR3 length: 13; CDR3 protein: CAISEINTGELFF; CDR3 DNA: TGTGCCATCAGTGAAATAAACACCGGGGAGCTGTTTTTT
J gene: TRBJ2-1; V gene: TRBV27; D gene: TRBD1; clone size: -; CDR3 length: 14; CDR3 protein: CASSPDNRGGEQFF; CDR3 DNA: TGTGCCAGCAGCCCTGATAACAGGGGCGGTGAGCAGTTCTTC
J gene: TRBJ2-6; V gene: TRBV9; D gene: -; clone size: -; CDR3 length: 16; CDR3 protein: CASSVGLFSGANVLTF; CDR3 DNA: TGTGCCAGCAGCGTTGGCCTGTTCTCTGGGGCCAACGTCCTGACTTTC
J gene: TRBJ2-7; V gene: TRBV5-1; D gene: TRBD1; clone size: -; CDR3 length: 14; CDR3 protein: CASSGTASSYEQYF; CDR3 DNA: TGCGCCAGCAGTGGGACAGCCAGCTCCTACGAGCAGTACTTC
J gene: TRBJ2-1; V gene: TRBV6-4; D gene: TRBD2; clone size: -; CDR3 length: 16; CDR3 protein: CASSPQLAGSYNEQFF; CDR3 DNA: TGTGCCAGCAGTCCCCAACTAGCGGGGTCCTACAATGAGCAGTTCTTC
J gene: TRBJ2-1; V gene: TRBV6-4; D gene: TRBD2; clone size: -; CDR3 length: 14; CDR3 protein: CASSLAGGRDEQFF; CDR3 DNA: TGTGCCAGCAGCCTAGCGGGGGGACGGGATGAGCAGTTCTTC
J gene: TRBJ1-1; V gene: TRBV10-2; D gene: TRBD1; clone size: once; CDR3 length: 14; CDR3 protein: CASSGQGVVTEAFF; CDR3 DNA: TGCGCCAGCAGCGGACAGGGGGTCGTCACTGAAGCTTTCTTT
J gene: TRBJ2-6; V gene: TRBV7-9; D gene: TRBD2; clone size: -; CDR3 length: 11; CDR3 protein: CASSLGGDLTF; CDR3 DNA: TGTGCCAGCAGCCTCGGGGGGGACCTGACTTTC
J gene: TRBJ2-3; V gene: TRBV10-3; D gene: TRBD2; clone size: -; CDR3 length: 18; CDR3 protein: CAISYTSGGPRSTDTQYF; CDR3 DNA: TGTGCCATCAGTTATACTAGCGGGGGGCCCAGAAGCACAGATACGCAGTATTTT
J gene: TRBJ1-1; V gene: TRBV2; D gene: -; clone size: -; CDR3 length: 12; CDR3 protein: CASNLRMAEAFF; CDR3 DNA: TGTGCCAGCAACCTGCGGATGGCTGAAGCTTTCTTT
J gene: TRBJ1-5; V gene: TRBV24-1; D gene: TRBD1; clone size: -; CDR3 length: 20; CDR3 protein: CATSALTPTGGNYSNQPQHF; CDR3 DNA: TGTGCCACCAGTGCCCTGACCCCGACAGGGGGTAATTATAGCAATCAGCCCCAGCATTTT
J gene: TRBJ2-3; V gene: TRBV5-1; D gene: TRBD1; clone size: -; CDR3 length: 14; CDR3 protein: CASSATGGTDTQYF; CDR3 DNA: TGCGCCAGCAGCGCAACAGGGGGAACAGATACGCAGTATTTT
J gene: TRBJ2-1; V gene: TRBV2; D gene: -; clone size: -; CDR3 length: 15; CDR3 protein: CASSEHGNSYNEQFF; CDR3 DNA: TGTGCCAGCAGTGAACACGGTAACTCCTACAATGAGCAGTTCTTC
J gene: TRBJ2-7; V gene: TRBV7-7; D gene: -; clone size: -; CDR3 length: 14; CDR3 protein: CASSPHEAPYEQYF; CDR3 DNA: TGTGCCAGCAGCCCCCACGAGGCTCCCTACGAGCAGTACTTC
J gene: TRBJ1-1; V gene: TRBV18; D gene: -; clone size: -; CDR3 length: 14; CDR3 protein: CASSPFAGNTEAFF; CDR3 DNA: TGTGCCAGCTCACCGTTCGCCGGGAACACTGAAGCTTTCTTT
J gene: TRBJ1-6; V gene: TRBV5-6; D gene: TRBD1; clone size: -; CDR3 length: 17; CDR3 protein: CASSFRDRGIYNSPLHF; CDR3 DNA: TGTGCCAGCAGCTTCAGGGACAGGGGGATCTATAATTCACCCCTCCACTTT
J gene: TRBJ2-1; V gene: TRBV10-2; D gene: -; clone size: -; CDR3 length: 13; CDR3 protein: CASSVGSYNEQFF; CDR3 DNA: TGCGCCAGCAGTGTGGGCTCTTACAATGAGCAGTTCTTC
J gene: TRBJ1-1; V gene: TRBV7-3; D gene: -; clone size: -; CDR3 length: 13; CDR3 protein: CASSLVENTEAFF; CDR3 DNA: TGTGCCAGCAGCTTAGTAGAGAACACTGAAGCTTTCTTT
J gene: TRBJ2-3; V gene: TRBV6-5; D gene: -; clone size: -; CDR3 length: 15; CDR3 protein: CASSLGGGMRDTQYF; CDR3 DNA: TGTGCCAGCAGTCTAGGGGGGGGCATGAGAGATACGCAGTATTTT
J gene: TRBJ2-3; V gene: TRBV9; D gene: -; clone size: -; CDR3 length: 17; CDR3 protein: CASSVAAGAPAGDTQYF; CDR3 DNA: TGTGCCAGCAGCGTAGCTGCGGGGGCCCCAGCTGGAGATACGCAGTATTTT
J gene: TRBJ1-1; V gene: TRBV30; D gene: TRBD1; clone size: -; CDR3 length: 13; CDR3 protein: CASYPTGMTEAFF; CDR3 DNA: TGTGCCTCCTATCCGACAGGGATGACTGAAGCTTTCTTT
J gene: TRBJ2-3; V gene: TRBV19; D gene: TRBD1; clone size: -; CDR3 length: 20; CDR3 protein: CASSIDLLGINRGSTDTQYF; CDR3 DNA: TGTGCCAGTAGTATAGATCTATTGGGGATTAACAGGGGTAGCACAGATACGCAGTATTTT
J gene: TRBJ1-2; V gene: TRBV7-8; D gene: TRBD1; clone size: -; CDR3 length: 16; CDR3 protein: CASSLLGGAPQTGYTF; CDR3 DNA: TGTGCCAGCAGCTTATTAGGGGGCGCCCCTCAGACGGGCTACACCTTC
J gene: TRBJ2-7; V gene: TRBV25-1; D gene: TRBD1; clone size: -; CDR3 length: 15; CDR3 protein: CASSAPRGFRTEQYF; CDR3 DNA: TGTGCCAGCAGTGCCCCCAGGGGGTTCAGGACCGAGCAGTACTTC
J gene: TRBJ2-1; V gene: TRBV5-6; D gene: -; clone size: -; CDR3 length: 12; CDR3 protein: CASSLIGHEQFF; CDR3 DNA: TGTGCCAGCAGCTTAATTGGCCATGAGCAGTTCTTC
J gene: TRBJ2-7; V gene: TRBV5-8; D gene: -; clone size: -; CDR3 length: 11; CDR3 protein: CASSVGDEQYF; CDR3 DNA: TGTGCCAGCAGTGTGGGCGACGAGCAGTACTTC
J gene: TRBJ2-3; V gene: TRBV24-1; D gene: TRBD2; clone size: -; CDR3 length: 18; CDR3 protein: CATSDPKYSGGTTDTQYF; CDR3 DNA: TGTGCCACCAGTGATCCCAAGTATAGCGGGGGGACCACAGATACGCAGTATTTT
J gene: TRBJ2-2; V gene: TRBV24-1; D gene: -; clone size: -; CDR3 length: 13; CDR3 protein: CATLDRYTGELFF; CDR3 DNA: TGTGCCACATTGGACAGATACACCGGGGAGCTGTTTTTT
J gene: TRBJ2-7; V gene: TRBV2; D gene: -; clone size: -; CDR3 length: 11; CDR3 protein: CASSDTYEQYF; CDR3 DNA: TGTGCCAGCAGTGACACCTACGAGCAGTACTTC
J gene: TRBJ2-7; V gene: TRBV19; D gene: -; clone size: -; CDR3 length: 13; CDR3 protein: CASSSAQGHEQYF; CDR3 DNA: TGTGCCAGTAGTAGCGCACAGGGCCACGAGCAGTACTTC
J gene: TRBJ2-7; V gene: TRBV2; D gene: TRBD2; clone size: -; CDR3 length: 13; CDR3 protein: CASTVSGGYEQYF; CDR3 DNA: TGTGCCAGCACAGTTAGCGGGGGCTACGAGCAGTACTTC
J gene: TRBJ2-3; V gene: TRBV6-2/TRBV6-3; D gene: -; clone size: once; CDR3 length: 13; CDR3 protein: CASSSLVRDTQYF; CDR3 DNA: TGTGCCAGCAGCTCCCTCGTCCGGGATACGCAGTATTTT
J gene: TRBJ2-7; V gene: TRBV10-2; D gene: -; clone size: -; CDR3 length: 12; CDR3 protein: CASRHSKDEQYF; CDR3 DNA: TGCGCCAGCAGGCACAGCAAGGACGAGCAGTACTTC
J gene: TRBJ2-1; V gene: TRBV7-6; D gene: -; clone size: -; CDR3 length: 13; CDR3 protein: CASSLGVLDEQFF; CDR3 DNA: TGTGCCAGCAGCTTGGGAGTTCTGGATGAGCAGTTCTTC
J gene: TRBJ2-1; V gene: TRBV19; D gene: TRBD2; clone size: -; CDR3 length: 16; CDR3 protein: CASSIHRLALGDEQFF; CDR3 DNA: TGTGCCAGTAGTATCCACAGACTAGCCCTCGGCGATGAGCAGTTCTTC
J gene: TRBJ2-7; V gene: TRBV11-3; D gene: -; clone size: -; CDR3 length: 13; CDR3 protein: CASSLLRGSEQYF; CDR3 DNA: TGTGCCAGCAGCTTACTCCGAGGGTCTGAGCAGTACTTC
J gene: TRBJ2-2; V gene: TRBV5-5; D gene: -; clone size: -; CDR3 length: 16; CDR3 protein: CASSPRSDGVTGELFF; CDR3 DNA: TGTGCCAGCAGCCCGAGGTCGGACGGGGTCACCGGGGAGCTGTTTTTT